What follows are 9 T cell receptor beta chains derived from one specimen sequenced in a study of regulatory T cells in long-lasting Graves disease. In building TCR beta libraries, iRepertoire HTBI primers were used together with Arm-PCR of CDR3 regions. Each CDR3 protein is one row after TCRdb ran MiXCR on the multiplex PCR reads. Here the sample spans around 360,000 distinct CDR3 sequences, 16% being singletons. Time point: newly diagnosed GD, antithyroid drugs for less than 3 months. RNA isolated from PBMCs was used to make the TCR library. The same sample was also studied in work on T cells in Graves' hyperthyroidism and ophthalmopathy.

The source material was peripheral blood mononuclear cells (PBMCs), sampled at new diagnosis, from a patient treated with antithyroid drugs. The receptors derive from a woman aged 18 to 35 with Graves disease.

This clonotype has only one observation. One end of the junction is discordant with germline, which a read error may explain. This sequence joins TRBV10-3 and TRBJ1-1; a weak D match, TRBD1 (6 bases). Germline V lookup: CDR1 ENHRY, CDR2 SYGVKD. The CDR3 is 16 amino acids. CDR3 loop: CASSFVNWGGGTEAFF. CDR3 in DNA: TGTGCCAGCAGTTTCGTGAATTGGGGGGGCGGCACTGAAGCTTTCTTT.

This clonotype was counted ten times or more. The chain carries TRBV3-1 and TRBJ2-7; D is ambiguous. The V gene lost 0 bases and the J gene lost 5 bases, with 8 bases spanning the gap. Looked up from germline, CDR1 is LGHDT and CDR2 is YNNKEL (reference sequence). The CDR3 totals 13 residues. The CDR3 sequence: CASSQDLSHEQYF. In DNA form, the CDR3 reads TGTGCCAGCAGCCAAGATCTGTCCCACGAGCAGTACTTC.

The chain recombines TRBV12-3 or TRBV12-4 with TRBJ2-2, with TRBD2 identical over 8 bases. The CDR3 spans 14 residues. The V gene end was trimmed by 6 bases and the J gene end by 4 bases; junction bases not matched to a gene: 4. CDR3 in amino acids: CASSPGGVTGELFF. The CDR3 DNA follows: TGTGCCAGCAGCCCCGGGGGGGTCACCGGGGAGCTGTTTTTT.

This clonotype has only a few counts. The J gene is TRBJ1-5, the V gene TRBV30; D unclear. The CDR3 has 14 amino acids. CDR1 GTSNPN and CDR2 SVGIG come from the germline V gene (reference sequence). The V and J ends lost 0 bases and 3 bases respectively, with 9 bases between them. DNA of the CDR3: TGTGCCTGGAGTGTTGGAGGATTCAATCAGCCCCAGCATTTT. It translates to CAWSVGGFNQPQHF.

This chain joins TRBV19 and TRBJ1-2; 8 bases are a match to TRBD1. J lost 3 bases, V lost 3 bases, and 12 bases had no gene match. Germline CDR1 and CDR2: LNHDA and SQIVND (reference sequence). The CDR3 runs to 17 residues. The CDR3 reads CASSIRILQGDYYGYTF. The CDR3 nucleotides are TGTGCCAGTAGTATCCGAATACTACAGGGGGACTACTATGGCTACACCTTC.

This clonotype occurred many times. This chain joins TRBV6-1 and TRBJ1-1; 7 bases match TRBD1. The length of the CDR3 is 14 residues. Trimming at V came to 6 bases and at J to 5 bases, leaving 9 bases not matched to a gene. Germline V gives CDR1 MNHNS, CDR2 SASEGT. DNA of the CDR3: TGTGCCAGCAGCTTCAAGGGGGCGGGTACTGAAGCTTTCTTT. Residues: CASSFKGAGTEAFF.

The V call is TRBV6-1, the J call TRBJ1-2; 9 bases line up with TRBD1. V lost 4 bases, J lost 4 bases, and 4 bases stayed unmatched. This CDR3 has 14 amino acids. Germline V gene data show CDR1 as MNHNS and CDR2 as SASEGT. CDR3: CASSASTGGYGYTF. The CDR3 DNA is TGTGCCAGCAGTGCCTCGACAGGGGGCTATGGCTACACCTTC.

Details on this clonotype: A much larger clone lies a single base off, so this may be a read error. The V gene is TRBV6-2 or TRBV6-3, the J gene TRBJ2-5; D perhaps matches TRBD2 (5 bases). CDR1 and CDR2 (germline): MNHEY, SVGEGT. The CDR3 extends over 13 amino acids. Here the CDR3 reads CASSDYRREAQYF. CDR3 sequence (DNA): TGTGCCAGCAGTGACTACCGCCGAGAGGCCCAGTACTTC.

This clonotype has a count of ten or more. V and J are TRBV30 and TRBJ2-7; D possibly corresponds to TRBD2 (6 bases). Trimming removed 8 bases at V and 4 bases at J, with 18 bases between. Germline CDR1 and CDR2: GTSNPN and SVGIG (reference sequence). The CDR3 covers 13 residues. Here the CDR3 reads CAGRRDSIYEQYF. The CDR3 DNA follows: TGTGCCGGCCGTCGGGACTCAATATACGAGCAGTACTTC. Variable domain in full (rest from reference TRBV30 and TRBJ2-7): SQTIHQWPATLVQPVGSPLSLECTVEGTSNPNLYWYRQAAGRGLQLLFYSVGIGQISSEVPQNLSASRPQDRQFILSSKKLLLSDSGFYLCAGRRDSIYEQYFGPGTRLTVT.